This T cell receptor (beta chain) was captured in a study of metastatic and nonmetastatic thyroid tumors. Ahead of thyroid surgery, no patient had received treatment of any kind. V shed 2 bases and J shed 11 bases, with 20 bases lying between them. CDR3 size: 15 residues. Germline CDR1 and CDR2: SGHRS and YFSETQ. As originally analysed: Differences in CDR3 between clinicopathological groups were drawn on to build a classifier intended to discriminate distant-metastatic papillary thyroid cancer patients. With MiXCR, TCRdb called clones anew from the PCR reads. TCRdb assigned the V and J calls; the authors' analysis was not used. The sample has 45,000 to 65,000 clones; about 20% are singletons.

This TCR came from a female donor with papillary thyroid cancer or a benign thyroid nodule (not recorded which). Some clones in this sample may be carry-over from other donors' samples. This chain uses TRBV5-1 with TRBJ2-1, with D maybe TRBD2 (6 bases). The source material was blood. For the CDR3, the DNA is TGCGCCAGCAGCTTCAGGTGGAGGGATTCATATCAGCAGTTCTTC. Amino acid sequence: CASSFRWRDSYQQFF.